The 30 T cell receptor beta chains below come from one sample, sequenced in a study of a mutant IDH1 vaccine in newly diagnosed glioma. The repertoire was sequenced with immunoSEQ multiplex PCR; TCRdb's copy has only in-frame clones and lacks some. Of 30,000 to 40,000 clones in the sample, 80% to 85% were seen once. Indicated time point: week 11, during vaccination. Vaccination comprised doses that each held 300 ug of mutant IDH1 20-mer peptide, plus topical imiquimod. The antigens for these receptors are not known. The sequencing here drew on PBMCs, taken from a glioma patient whose treatment included an IDH1 peptide vaccine. These receptors originate from a man aged 40-49 years with glioma.

This rearrangement joins TRBV6-1 to TRBJ1-2; TRBD1 is a possible D gene (5 bases). Germline CDR1 MNHNS, CDR2 SASEGT. The CDR3 covers 14 residues. The V end lost 8 bases, the J end lost 3 bases, and 16 bases lay between the germline ends. The CDR3 region is CASSVRGFDYGYTF. The CDR3, as DNA: TGTGCCAGCTCTGTCCGGGGGTTTGACTATGGCTACACCTTC.

The rearrangement joins TRBV13 to TRBJ2-7, with 11 bases fitting TRBD2. Trimming at V came to 5 bases and at J to 1 base, leaving 7 bases not matched to a gene. The germline gives CDR1 PRHDT, CDR2 FYEKMQ (reference sequence). The CDR3 loop spans 16 amino acids. CDR3 protein: CASSRGGLAVSYEQYF. In DNA, the CDR3 is TGTGCCAGCAGCCGTGGGGGACTAGCGGTTTCCTACGAGCAGTACTTC.

The chain joins TRBV11-2 to TRBJ2-2; D gene unclear. This CDR3 contains 15 residues. Trimming took off 5 bases at V and 4 bases at J, with 14 bases between the two ends. Germline V gene data show CDR1 as SGHAT and CDR2 as FQNNGV. CDR3 amino acids: CASSTPQRGTGELFF. CDR3 nucleotide sequence: TGTGCCAGCAGCACCCCGCAGCGCGGCACCGGGGAGCTGTTTTTT.

The chain has TRBV7-2 and TRBJ2-7; 7 nucleotides agree with TRBD2. Trimming removed 7 bases from V and 0 bases from J; junction bases left unmatched: 6. CDR3 length equals 14 residues. Germline CDR1 and CDR2: SGHTA and FQGNSA. The CDR3 DNA reads TGTGCCAGCACGGCGCGGGGGTTCTCCTACGAGCAGTACTTC. Its protein is CASTARGFSYEQYF. Full variable domain (outside the CDR3, taken from reference TRBV7-2 and TRBJ2-7): GAGVSQSPSNKVTEKGKDVELRCDPISGHTALYWYRQSLGQGLEFLIYFQGNSAPDKSGLPSDRFSAERTGGSVSTLTIQRTQQEDSAVYLCASTARGFSYEQYFGPGTRLTVT.

This chain connects TRBV18 to TRBJ2-1; D gene unclear. Trimming shortened V by 0 bases and J by 10 bases, and 10 bases separated the two germline ends. From germline, CDR1 is KGHSH and CDR2 LQKENI. This CDR3 is 13 amino acids long. This CDR3 reads CASSPPSVREQFF. The CDR3 region has the DNA TGTGCCAGCTCACCACCATCCGTACGGGAGCAGTTCTTC.

The genes are TRBV20-1 and TRBJ2-1; D gene uncertain. Germline-derived CDR1 and CDR2 are DFQATT and SNEGSKA (reference sequence). Trimming cost V 6 bases and J 10 bases, with 13 bases left between them. The CDR3 has 11 amino acids. The CDR3 is CSARIQWEQFF. Written as DNA, the CDR3 is TGCAGTGCCCGAATACAATGGGAGCAGTTCTTC.

This chain links TRBV7-9 with TRBJ1-3; the match to TRBD1 covers 9 bases. This CDR3 spans 14 amino acids. Germline V gene sequence: CDR1 SEHNR, CDR2 FQNEAQ (reference sequence). Trimming removed 4 bases from V and 7 bases from J; junction bases left unmatched: 5. DNA for the CDR3: TGTGCCAGCAGCTCTTTCGGGACAGGGAACACCATATATTTT. This gives the protein CASSSFGTGNTIYF.

The genes are TRBV19 and TRBJ2-3; a weak D match, TRBD2 (6 bases). Germline V gene lookup returns CDR1 LNHDA and CDR2 SQIVND (reference sequence). CDR3 length: 13 residues. Trimming took 3 bases from V and 3 from J, leaving 7 bases between them. The CDR3 DNA sequence: TGTGCCAGTAGTATCGGAGGGACAGATACGCAGTATTTT. Protein sequence: CASSIGGTDTQYF. Supplemented by reference TRBV19 and TRBJ2-3, the full variable domain reads DGGITQSPKYLFRKEGQNVTLSCEQNLNHDAMYWYRQDPGQGLRLIYYSQIVNDFQKGDIAEGYSVSREKKESFPLTVTSAQKNPTAFYLCASSIGGTDTQYFGPGTRLTVL.

The V and J genes are TRBV15 and TRBJ2-5; TRBD1 is a possible D gene (6 bases). The ends were cut back, 1 base at V and 1 base at J, with 7 bases in the middle. The CDR3 consists of 14 residues. Germline lookup yields CDR1 LNHNV and CDR2 YYDKDF (reference sequence). The CDR3 here is CATSRVRGQETQYF. CDR3 DNA sequence: TGTGCCACCAGCAGAGTCAGGGGCCAAGAGACCCAGTACTTC. Looking up the rest from reference TRBV15 and TRBJ2-5 gives the full variable domain: DAMVIQNPRYQVTQFGKPVTLSCSQTLNHNVMYWYQQKSSQAPKLLFHYYDKDFNNEADTPDNFQSRRPNTSFCFLDIRSPGLGDTAMYLCATSRVRGQETQYFGPGTRLLVL.

The gene calls are TRBV6-5 and TRBJ2-7; TRBD2 matches 7 bases. The J segment lost 4 bases and the V segment lost 5 bases, leaving 11 bases of the junction unmatched. CDR3 length: 15 amino acids. Per the germline V gene, CDR1 is MNHEY and CDR2 is SVGAGI. This chain's CDR3 is CASSPRGGIVYEQYF. CDR3 DNA: TGTGCCAGCAGTCCTCGGGGAGGGATAGTGTACGAGCAGTACTTC.

This chain connects TRBV28 to TRBJ2-3; the D is unclear. Between the trimmed V and J ends, which lost 5 bases and 1 base, there was a span of 7 bases. The germline CDR1 and CDR2 sequences are MDHEN and SYDVKM. This CDR3 has 13 residues. The CDR3 region is CASSPPGTDTQYF. DNA of the CDR3: TGTGCCAGCAGTCCCCCGGGCACAGATACGCAGTATTTT.

V gene TRBV9 combines with J gene TRBJ1-6; D possibly corresponds to TRBD1 (5 bases). V was cut by 1 base and J by 6 bases, with 17 bases left in between. In germline, CDR1 is SGDLS, CDR2 YYNGEE. The CDR3 is 17 residues long. The CDR3, as DNA: TGTGCCAGCAGCGTATCCTCAGACTCAGGGAGTAATTCACCCCTCCACTTT. It yields the protein CASSVSSDSGSNSPLHF.

Of note for this clone: At one of its ends the junction is not consistent with the germline gene, which may arise from a read error. V usage is TRBV7-7 and J usage is TRBJ2-1; 7 nucleotides agree with TRBD1. CDR3 length: 15 residues. The germline CDR1 and CDR2 sequences are SSHAT and FNYEAQ (reference sequence). This chain's CDR3 is CASSSDRASYNEQFF. Written as DNA, the CDR3 is TGTGCTAGCAGCTCCGACAGGGCCTCCTACAATGAGCAGTTCTTC.

The rearrangement joins TRBV5-1 to TRBJ2-7; 8 nucleotides match TRBD1. The CDR3 extends over 12 amino acids. Germline assignment: CDR1 SGHRS and CDR2 YFSETQ. Trimming at V came to 7 bases and at J to 4 bases, leaving 4 bases not matched to a gene. In DNA, the CDR3 is TGCGCCAGCGGGACAGGTACATACGAGCAGTACTTC. As protein: CASGTGTYEQYF. Drawing the rest from reference TRBV5-1 and TRBJ2-7, the complete variable domain is KAGVTQTPRYLIKTRGQQVTLSCSPISGHRSVSWYQQTPGQGLQFLFEYFSETQRNKGNFPGRFSGRQFSNSRSEMNVSTLELGDSALYLCASGTGTYEQYFGPGTRLTVT.

The chain is built from TRBV5-1 and TRBJ2-7, with D perhaps being TRBD1 or TRBD2 (5 bases each). The germline V gene has CDR1 SGHRS and CDR2 YFSETQ. The CDR3 has 14 amino acids. With 0 bases removed from V and 2 bases from J, the gap between germline ends came to 9 bases. The chain's CDR3 is CASSLVLGAYEQYF. The CDR3 bases are TGCGCCAGCAGCTTGGTACTAGGGGCCTACGAGCAGTACTTC.

This clone has a single count. The V gene is TRBV7-2, the J gene TRBJ2-1; 7 positions agree with TRBD2. This CDR3 is 13 amino acids long. Germline loops: CDR1 SGHTA, CDR2 FQGNSA. V was clipped by 5 bases and J by 15 bases; unmatched bases: 13. For the CDR3, the DNA is TGTGCCAGCAGCCCCTCCCCGGGAGGTCGTGGGTTCTTC. Protein sequence: CASSPSPGGRGFF.

This chain connects TRBV4-2 to TRBJ2-3, with D perhaps TRBD1 (6 bases). The CDR3 runs to 16 residues. V shed 0 bases and J shed 6 bases, with 16 bases lying between them. Germline V gene data show CDR1 as LGHNA and CDR2 as YNFKEQ. CDR3 sequence reads: CASSQDPAGAGDTQYF. The CDR3 nucleotides are TGTGCCAGCAGCCAAGACCCGGCAGGGGCTGGGGATACGCAGTATTTT.

This rearrangement joins TRBV5-4 to TRBJ2-7; D remains ambiguous. V lost 3 bases and J 2 bases, leaving 12 bases between the germline ends. The CDR3 has 14 amino acids. Germline values: CDR1 SGHNT, CDR2 YYREEE (reference sequence). In DNA, the CDR3 is TGTGCCAGCAGCTACGGCAGCCAAGCCTACGAGCAGTACTTC. It is translated as CASSYGSQAYEQYF.

The rearrangement uses TRBV19 and TRBJ2-7; D remains unclear. The CDR3 is 12 residues long. V lost 3 bases to trimming and J lost 5 bases, with 8 bases between them. Per germline, CDR1 LNHDA and CDR2 SQIVND (reference sequence). The CDR3 reads CASSIDRDEQYF. CDR3 nucleotides: TGTGCCAGTAGTATTGACCGGGACGAGCAGTACTTC.

This chain links TRBV18 with TRBJ1-3; perhaps TRBD1 as D (5 bases). The CDR3 runs 17 residues. Trimming removed 5 bases from V and 0 bases from J, with 17 bases in between. Germline V lookup: CDR1 KGHSH, CDR2 LQKENI. CDR3 nucleotides: TGTGCCAGCTCAGGCTACCGAACAGGCATCTCTGGAAACACCATATATTTT. It is translated as CASSGYRTGISGNTIYF.

As to this clone: Other DNA variants within this sample encode the same CDR3. The J gene is TRBJ2-3, the V gene TRBV7-9, with D uncertain. CDR1 is SEHNR, CDR2 FQNEAQ, per germline (reference sequence). The V and J ends lost 1 base and 0 bases respectively, with 2 bases between them. The CDR3 sequence is 13 residues long. The CDR3: CASSLESTDTQYF. For the CDR3, the DNA is TGTGCCAGCAGCTTAGAGAGCACAGATACGCAGTATTTT. The full variable domain, rest sourced from reference TRBV7-9 and TRBJ2-3, is DTGVSQNPRHKITKRGQNVTFRCDPISEHNRLYWYRQTLGQGPEFLTYFQNEAQLEKSRLLSDRFSAERPKGSFSTLEIQRTEQGDSAMYLCASSLESTDTQYFGPGTRLTVL.

The CDR3, as DNA: TGTGCCAGCAGCCCGGGACTAGCGGTTTACGAGCAGTACTTC. Translation: CASSPGLAVYEQYF. This chain connects TRBV7-6 to TRBJ2-7, with TRBD2 identical over 11 bases. The CDR3 loop spans 14 amino acids. Germline lookup yields CDR1 SGHVS and CDR2 FNYEAQ. Losses at the gene ends were 5 bases for V and 4 bases for J; bases not matched to a gene: 4.

The V and J genes are TRBV15 and TRBJ2-7; 8 bases agree with TRBD1. Germline V gives CDR1 LNHNV, CDR2 YYDKDF (reference sequence). The CDR3 totals 15 residues. With 0 bases clipped from V and 4 bases from J, the junction kept 5 bases outside the gene matches. The CDR3 DNA reads TGTGCCACCAGCAGAGAATCGACAGGGGTATACGAGCAGTACTTC. Translating it yields CATSRESTGVYEQYF.

V usage is TRBV19 and J usage is TRBJ1-3; no firm D call. The CDR3 extends over 14 amino acids. Per germline, CDR1 LNHDA and CDR2 SQIVND (reference sequence). V shed 3 bases and J shed 2 bases, with 8 bases lying between them. This CDR3 is CASSIGSTGNTIYF. CDR3 nucleotide sequence: TGTGCCAGTAGTATCGGCAGCACTGGAAACACCATATATTTT.

The rearrangement links TRBV5-1 to TRBJ2-7, with D possibly TRBD2 on 6 matching bases. The CDR3 sequence is 14 residues long. CDR1 and CDR2 from the germline V gene are SGHRS and YFSETQ. Trimming pared 7 bases from V and 1 base from J, leaving 15 bases between. The CDR3 here is CASQEGGSSYEQYF. CDR3 bases: TGCGCCAGCCAGGAGGGTGGTAGTTCCTACGAGCAGTACTTC.

The chain employs TRBV4-2 and TRBJ2-7; D is perhaps TRBD1 or TRBD2 (6 bases each). Germline V gene lookup returns CDR1 LGHNA and CDR2 YNFKEQ. The ends were cut back, 0 bases at V and 6 bases at J, with 12 bases in the middle. There are 14 residues in the CDR3. DNA of the CDR3: TGTGCCAGCAGCCAAGATCCGGAGGGGGGCGAGCAGTACTTC. Encoded protein: CASSQDPEGGEQYF.

The chain is built from TRBV7-9 and TRBJ1-1, with 9 bases lining up with TRBD1. J lost 3 bases, V lost 1 base, and 9 bases had no gene match. Germline V CDR1 and CDR2: SEHNR, FQNEAQ (reference sequence). The CDR3 runs to 17 residues. The CDR3 sequence: CASSLGGTGRLDTEAFF. The CDR3, as DNA: TGTGCCAGCAGCTTAGGGGGGACAGGGAGGTTGGACACTGAAGCTTTCTTT.

The genes are TRBV14 and TRBJ2-5; tentative D call: TRBD1 (6 bases). Trimming removed 0 bases from V and 2 bases from J, with 13 bases in between. Germline lookup yields CDR1 SGHDN and CDR2 FVKESK. The CDR3 totals 16 residues. The CDR3 spells CASSQDRGTRQETQYF. The CDR3 nucleotides are TGTGCCAGCAGCCAAGATCGTGGGACACGACAAGAGACCCAGTACTTC.

The gene calls are TRBV19 and TRBJ1-3; no clear D gene. This CDR3 comprises 16 residues. V lost 3 bases to trimming and J lost 0 bases, with 12 bases between them. CDR1 LNHDA and CDR2 SQIVND come from the germline V gene (reference sequence). The CDR3 DNA follows: TGTGCCAGTAGTATCAACAGCCAGATCTCTGGAAACACCATATATTTT. Its translation is CASSINSQISGNTIYF.

CDR3: CASRPGHNTGELFF. CDR3 nucleotides: TGTGCCAGCAGACCCGGACACAACACCGGGGAGCTGTTTTTT. The chain has TRBV2 and TRBJ2-2; D perhaps matches TRBD1 (5 bases). Trimming pared 6 bases from V and 2 bases from J, leaving 10 bases between. Germline V gene sequence: CDR1 SNHLY, CDR2 FYNNEI. This CDR3 is 14 amino acids long.